This T cell receptor (beta chain) was identified in a study of cytomegalovirus exposure and HLA in healthy donors. On this clone: Antigen: not known.

V lost 1 base, J lost 5 bases, and 11 bases lay in between. Germline V gene lookup returns CDR1 SEHNR and CDR2 FQNEAQ (reference sequence). CDR3 length equals 14 residues. General study points: Later analysis identified over 15,000 TCR beta sequences associated with HLA alleles, using a false discovery rate threshold of 0.05.

It was with 60 Vbeta and 13 Jbeta primers that the PCR ran. This table comes from immunoSEQ multiplex PCR, and its TCRdb copy is limited to in-frame clones, with some not included. The data show tens of thousands of clones, with 65% to 70% seen just once and about 2.1% held by the top ten. Specimen: PBMCs. The V call is TRBV7-9, the J call TRBJ1-1; TRBD1 might be the D (5 bases). The source of this sequence is a woman in her 30s in good health and CMV-seronegative. The CDR3 reads CASSLGGLGTEAFF. The CDR3 bases are TGTGCCAGCAGCTTAGGGGGCCTAGGAACTGAAGCTTTCTTT.